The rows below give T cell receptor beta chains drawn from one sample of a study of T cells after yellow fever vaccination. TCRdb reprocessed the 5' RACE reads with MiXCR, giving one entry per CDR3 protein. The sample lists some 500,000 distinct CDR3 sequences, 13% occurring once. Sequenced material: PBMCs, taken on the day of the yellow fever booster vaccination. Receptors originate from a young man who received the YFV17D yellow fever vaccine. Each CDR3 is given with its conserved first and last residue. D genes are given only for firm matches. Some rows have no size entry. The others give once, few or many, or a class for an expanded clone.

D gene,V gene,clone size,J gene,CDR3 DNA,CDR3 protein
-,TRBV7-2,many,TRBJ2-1,TGTGCCAGCAGCTTATATGACCCCCGGCGCAATGAGCAGTTCTTC,CASSLYDPRRNEQFF
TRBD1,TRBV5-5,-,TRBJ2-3,TGTGCCAGCAGCTCCGGGACAGCCCCTTTTAGCACAGATACGCAGTATTTT,CASSSGTAPFSTDTQYF
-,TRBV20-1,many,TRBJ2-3,TGCAGTGCTAGCAGCGCAGATACGCAGTATTTT,CSASSADTQYF
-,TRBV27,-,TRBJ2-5,TGTGCCAGCAGTCGCGGAGTGGAAGAGACCCAGTACTTC,CASSRGVEETQYF
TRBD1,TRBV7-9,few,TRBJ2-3,TGTGCCAGCAGCTCGGGACAGGGGGCTGCGGATACGCAGTATTTT,CASSSGQGAADTQYF
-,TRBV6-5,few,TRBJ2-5,TGTGCCAGCAGTTATTCTTTGGACGTCGGACAAGAGACCCAGTACTTC,CASSYSLDVGQETQYF
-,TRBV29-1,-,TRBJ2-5,TGCAGCCCTTATCGACGGGGGGCTGAGACCCAGTACTTC,CSPYRRGAETQYF
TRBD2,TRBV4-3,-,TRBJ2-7,TGCGCCAGCAGCCATGGACTAGCGGGGTCCTACGAGCAGTACTTC,CASSHGLAGSYEQYF
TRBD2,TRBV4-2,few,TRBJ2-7,TGTGCCAGCAGCCAAGATCGGACTAGCGGGAGCCCTGCCTCCTACGAGCAGTACTTC,CASSQDRTSGSPASYEQYF
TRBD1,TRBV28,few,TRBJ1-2,TGTGCCAGCAGCGACCACAGGGGAAACTATGGCTACACCTTC,CASSDHRGNYGYTF
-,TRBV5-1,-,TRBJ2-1,TGCGCCAGCAGCTTTCGAACTGGACGCTCCTACAATGAGCAGTTCTTC,CASSFRTGRSYNEQFF
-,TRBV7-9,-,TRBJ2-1,TGTGCCAGCAGCTTAGCGCCCCGGGGTCCCTACAATGAGCAGTTCTTC,CASSLAPRGPYNEQFF
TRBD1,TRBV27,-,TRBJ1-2,TGTGCCAGCAGTTATCAGGGGGAGGATGGCTACACCTTC,CASSYQGEDGYTF
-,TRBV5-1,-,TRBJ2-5,TGCGCCAGCAGCCCCTGGGGCAGGGGGGAACAAGAGACCCAGTACTTC,CASSPWGRGEQETQYF
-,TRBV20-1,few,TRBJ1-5,TGCAGTGCCTCAGATCGTCGACAGGGCAATCAGCCCCAGCATTTT,CSASDRRQGNQPQHF
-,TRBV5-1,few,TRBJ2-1,TGCGCCAGCAGCTCGTCCACCATACGGGGCGATGAGCAGTTCTTC,CASSSSTIRGDEQFF
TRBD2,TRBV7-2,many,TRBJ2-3,TGTGCCAGCAGCTTAGAGGGACTAGCGTTAGATACGCAGTATTTT,CASSLEGLALDTQYF
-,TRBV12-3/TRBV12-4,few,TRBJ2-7,TGTGCCAGCATGGGAGCCTCCTACGAGCAGTACTTC,CASMGASYEQYF
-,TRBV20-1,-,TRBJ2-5,TGCAGTGCTAGCGGTCGGGGGTTAGAGACCCAGTACTTC,CSASGRGLETQYF
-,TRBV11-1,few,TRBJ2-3,TGTGCCAGCAGCTTAGCGGTCCATGGCACAGATACGCAGTATTTT,CASSLAVHGTDTQYF
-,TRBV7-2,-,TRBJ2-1,TGTGCCAGCAGCCCGCTAAATTTGAGACCCGATGAGCAGTTCTTC,CASSPLNLRPDEQFF
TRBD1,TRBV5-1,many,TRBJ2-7,TGCGCCAGCAGCTTGGCAAAAGGGGCGAACAGGGGGTTCTACGAGCAGTACTTC,CASSLAKGANRGFYEQYF
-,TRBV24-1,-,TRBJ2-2,TGTGCCACCAGTGATCTTAACGCGCACGCCGGGGAGCTGTTTTTT,CATSDLNAHAGELFF
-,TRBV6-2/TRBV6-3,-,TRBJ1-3,TGTGCCAGCAGTCCCGTTGGGGCTAACGGAAACACCATATATTTT,CASSPVGANGNTIYF
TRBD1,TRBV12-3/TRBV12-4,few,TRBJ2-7,TGTGCCAGGGACAGGCACTACGAGCAGTACTTC,CARDRHYEQYF
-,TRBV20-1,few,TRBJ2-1,TGCAGTGTCCAGGCCGCCTCGCTTACCGACGAGCAGTTCTTC,CSVQAASLTDEQFF
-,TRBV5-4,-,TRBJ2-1,TGTGCCAGCAGCTGGAGGGGGAGCGATGAGCAGTTCTTC,CASSWRGSDEQFF
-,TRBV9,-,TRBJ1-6,TGTGCCAGCAGACCCCGGGACGACTATAATTCACCCCTCCACTTT,CASRPRDDYNSPLHF
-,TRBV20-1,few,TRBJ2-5,TGCAGTGCTATAGGGAGAGCAGAGACCCAGTACTTC,CSAIGRAETQYF
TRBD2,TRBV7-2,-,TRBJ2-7,TGTGCCAGCAGAGTAGCGGGAGTCTACGAGCAGTACTTC,CASRVAGVYEQYF
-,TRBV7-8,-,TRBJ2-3,TGTGCCAGCAGCACCGCTGAGAGGAGGAACCACCATACGCAGTATTTT,CASSTAERRNHHTQYF
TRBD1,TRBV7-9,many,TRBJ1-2,TGTGCCAGCAGCTTCGGACAGGGGGCGGAGTATGGCTACACCTTC,CASSFGQGAEYGYTF
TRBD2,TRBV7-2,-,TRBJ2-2,TGTGCCAGCAGCGGAGGGGCGGGAGTGGCCCGGGAGCTGTTTTTT,CASSGGAGVARELFF
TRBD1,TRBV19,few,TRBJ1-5,TGTGCCAGTAGTATTTACAGGGGAGATCAGCCCCAGCATTTT,CASSIYRGDQPQHF
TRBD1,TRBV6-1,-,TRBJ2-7,TGTGCCAGCAGGGGCCGGGACAGGGGCTCCTACGAGCAGTACTTC,CASRGRDRGSYEQYF
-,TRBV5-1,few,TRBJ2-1,TGCGCCAGCACGATCTGGGGGGCTAGCGGCTACAATGAGCAGTTCTTC,CASTIWGASGYNEQFF
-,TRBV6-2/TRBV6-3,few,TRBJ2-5,TGTGCCAGCAGCCCAGGGGAGGCCCTCTCCTCCTACTTC,CASSPGEALSSYF
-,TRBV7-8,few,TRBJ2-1,TGTGCCAGCAGCTTAGTAGTTTTTGAGCAGTTCTTC,CASSLVVFEQFF
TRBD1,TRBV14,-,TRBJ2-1,TGTGCCAGCAGCCAACTACAGGGGGTCTCCTACAATGAGCAGTTCTTC,CASSQLQGVSYNEQFF
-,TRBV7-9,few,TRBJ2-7,TGTGCCAGCAGCTTCCTCGTCCTGCACGAGCAGTACTTC,CASSFLVLHEQYF
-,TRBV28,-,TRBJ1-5,TGTGCCAGCAGTTTAGTGGGGGAAGGAAATCAGCCCCAGCATTTT,CASSLVGEGNQPQHF
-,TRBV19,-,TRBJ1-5,TGTGCCAGTAGTACGGGGGGCGCGGGCAATCAGCCCCAGCATTTT,CASSTGGAGNQPQHF
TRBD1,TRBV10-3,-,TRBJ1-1,TGTGCCATCAGTGATCCGACAGGGTTTAACACTGAAGCTTTCTTT,CAISDPTGFNTEAFF
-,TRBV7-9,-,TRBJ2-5,TGTGCCAGCAGCTTAGCGCGCTCAGCGACCCAAGAGACCCAGTACTTC,CASSLARSATQETQYF
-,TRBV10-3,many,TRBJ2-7,TGTGCCATCAGTGAGACTGGCGAGACTTCCTACGAGCAGTACTTC,CAISETGETSYEQYF
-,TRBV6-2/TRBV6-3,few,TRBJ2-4,TGTGCCATTGCCATGGACACGGCCAAAAACATTCAGTACTTC,CAIAMDTAKNIQYF
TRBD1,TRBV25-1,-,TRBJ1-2,TGTGCCAGCAGACGGACAGGGTCGAGTGGCTACACCTTC,CASRRTGSSGYTF
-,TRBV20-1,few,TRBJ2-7,TGCAGTGCTATCTACAGCGCTACGGAGCAGTACTTC,CSAIYSATEQYF
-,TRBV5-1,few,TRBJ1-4,TGCGCCAGCAGCCTGGGAGGAGCGGGGAGTAATGAAAAACTGTTTTTT,CASSLGGAGSNEKLFF
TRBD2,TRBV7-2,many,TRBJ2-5,TGTGCCAGCAGCTTTCGGCGGGGGGTGCAAGAGACCCAGTACTTC,CASSFRRGVQETQYF
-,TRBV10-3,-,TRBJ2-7,TGTGCCATCAGTGACGTGCGGGGCCCCTACGAGCAGTACTTC,CAISDVRGPYEQYF
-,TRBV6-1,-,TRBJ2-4,TGTGCCAGCAGTGAATGGGTTCCCAAAAACATTCAGTACTTC,CASSEWVPKNIQYF
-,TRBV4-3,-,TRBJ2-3,TGCGCCAGCAGCCCGGGACGAACAGATACGCAGTATTTT,CASSPGRTDTQYF